This T cell receptor beta chain was captured by sequencing in a study of cytomegalovirus exposure and HLA in healthy donors. Across the study: From HLA-typed donors, an early data release held some 80 million unique TCRs. Study findings and constraints: Later analysis suggested links between common viral pathogens and several top significant clusters. The later analysis indicated that the majority of CMV-associated TCR beta chains appeared HLA-restricted.

As for this clone: Its antigen is not known.

The V end was cut by 3 bases, the J end by 1 base, with 9 bases between. The V gene's germline CDR1 is KGHSH and CDR2 LQKENI. The CDR3 length is 15 residues. 13 Jbeta primers and 60 Vbeta primers were used for the PCR. Some clones are missing from TCRdb's copy, which holds only in-frame ones; the method was immunoSEQ multiplex PCR. The sample has roughly 140,000 clones, roughly 81% seen once. The sequence was collected from a woman under 30 in good health and CMV-seronegative. The chain couples TRBV18 to TRBJ2-2; perhaps TRBD1 as D (6 bases). The specimen sequenced was PBMCs. CDR3 sequence (DNA): TGTGCCAGCTCACCGAGGACAGAGAACACCGGGGAGCTGTTTTTT. Protein: CASSPRTENTGELFF.